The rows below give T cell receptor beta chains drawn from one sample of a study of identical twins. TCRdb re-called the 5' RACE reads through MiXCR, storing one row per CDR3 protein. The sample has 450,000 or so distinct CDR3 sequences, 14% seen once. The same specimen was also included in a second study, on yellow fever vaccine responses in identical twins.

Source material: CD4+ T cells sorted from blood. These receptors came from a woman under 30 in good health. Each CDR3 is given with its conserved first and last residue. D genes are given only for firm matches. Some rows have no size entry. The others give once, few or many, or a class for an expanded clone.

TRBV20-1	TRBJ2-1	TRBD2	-	CSARDRAGVSSFGNNEQFF	TGCAGTGCTAGAGATCGTGCGGGAGTTAGCTCCTTCGGCAACAATGAGCAGTTCTTC
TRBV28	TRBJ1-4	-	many	CASSTGALNEKLFF	TGTGCCAGCAGTACCGGGGCACTTAATGAAAAACTGTTTTTT
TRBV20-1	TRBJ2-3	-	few	CSARDLYPGDTQYF	TGCAGTGCTAGAGATTTGTATCCGGGAGATACGCAGTATTTT
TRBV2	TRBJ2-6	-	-	CASMIQVGANVLTF	TGTGCCAGCATGATACAAGTTGGGGCCAACGTCCTGACTTTC
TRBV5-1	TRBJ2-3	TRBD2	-	CASSLSSGGPGDTQYF	TGCGCCAGCAGCTTGTCTAGCGGGGGGCCGGGAGATACGCAGTATTTT
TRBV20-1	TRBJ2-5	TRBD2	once	CSARREGETQYF	TGCAGTGCTAGACGGGAGGGGGAGACCCAGTACTTC
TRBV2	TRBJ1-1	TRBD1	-	CASRKTGQLNTEAFF	TGTGCCAGCAGAAAAACGGGACAGCTGAACACTGAAGCTTTCTTT
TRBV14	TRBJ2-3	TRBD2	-	CASSLVAGVVSTDTQYF	TGTGCCAGCAGCCTCGTTGCGGGAGTGGTATCAACAGATACGCAGTATTTT
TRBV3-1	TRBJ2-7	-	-	CASSRRRDSYEQYF	TGTGCCAGCAGCCGGCGACGGGATTCCTACGAGCAGTACTTC
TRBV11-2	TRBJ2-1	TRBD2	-	CASSLVRLADTSSYNEQFF	TGTGCCAGCAGCTTAGTCCGGCTAGCGGACACGAGCTCCTACAATGAGCAGTTCTTC